This TCR beta chain stems from a study of blood T cell repertoires in COVID-19. Study summary: Material from acute and convalescent COVID-19 was sourced from the United States, Italy and Spain.

The CDR3 contains 20 residues. V was pared by 3 bases and J by 10 bases, with 24 bases of the junction left unmatched. Germline V gene lookup returns CDR1 MDHEN and CDR2 SYDVKM. Original data processing: Reference gene primer amplification in the assay estimated nucleated cell counts. Repertoires were generated with immunoSEQ multiplex PCR, while TCRdb's copy carries only in-frame clones and drops some. From that table come the V and J calls and clone size; the DNA was used to work out D and trimming. Seen here are roughly 39,000 clones, over 70% observed once, and the top ten hold about 24%. This TCR was sampled from a man in his fifties or sixties with active or convalescent COVID-19. What was sequenced was peripheral blood. V gene TRBV28 combines with J gene TRBJ1-6; TRBD1 matches 7 bases. DNA for the CDR3: TGTGCCAGCAGTTTTTTTAGGCAGGGGATTCCCTACAGGGGTCGGTCACCCCTCCACTTT. Translated: CASSFFRQGIPYRGRSPLHF.